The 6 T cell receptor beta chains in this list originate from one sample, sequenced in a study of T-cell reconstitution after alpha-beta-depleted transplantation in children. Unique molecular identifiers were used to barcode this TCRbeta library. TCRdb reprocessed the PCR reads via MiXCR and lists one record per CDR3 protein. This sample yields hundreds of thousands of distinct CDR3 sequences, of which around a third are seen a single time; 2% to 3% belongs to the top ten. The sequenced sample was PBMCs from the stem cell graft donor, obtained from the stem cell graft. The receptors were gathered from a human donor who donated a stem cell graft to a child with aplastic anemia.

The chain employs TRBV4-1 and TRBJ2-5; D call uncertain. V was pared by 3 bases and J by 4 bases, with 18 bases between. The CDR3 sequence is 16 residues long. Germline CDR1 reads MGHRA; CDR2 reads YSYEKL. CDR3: CASSQGNRAPSETQYF. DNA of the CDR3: TGCGCCAGCAGCCAGGGAAACCGGGCCCCCTCAGAGACCCAGTACTTC.

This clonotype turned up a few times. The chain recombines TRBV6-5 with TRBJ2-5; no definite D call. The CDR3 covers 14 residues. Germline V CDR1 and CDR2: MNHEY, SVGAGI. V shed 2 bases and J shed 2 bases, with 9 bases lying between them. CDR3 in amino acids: CASSYGPFQETQYF. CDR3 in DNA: TGTGCCAGCAGTTACGGGCCCTTTCAAGAGACCCAGTACTTC.

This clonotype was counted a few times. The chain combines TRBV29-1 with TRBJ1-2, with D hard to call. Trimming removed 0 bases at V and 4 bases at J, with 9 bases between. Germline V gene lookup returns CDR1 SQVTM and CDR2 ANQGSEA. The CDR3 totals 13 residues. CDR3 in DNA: TGCAGCGTTGAAGATATGGTTGCCTATGGCTACACCTTC. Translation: CSVEDMVAYGYTF.

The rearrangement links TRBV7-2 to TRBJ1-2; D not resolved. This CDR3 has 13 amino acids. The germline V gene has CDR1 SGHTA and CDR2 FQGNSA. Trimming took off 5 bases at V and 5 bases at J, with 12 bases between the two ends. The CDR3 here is CASSTVAGYGYTF. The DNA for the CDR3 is TGTGCCAGCAGCACTGTGGCTGGATATGGCTACACCTTC.

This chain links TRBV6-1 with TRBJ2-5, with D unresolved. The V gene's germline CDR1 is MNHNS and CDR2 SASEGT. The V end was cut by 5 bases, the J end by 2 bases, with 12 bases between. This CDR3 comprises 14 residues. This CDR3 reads CASSPPGRQETQYF. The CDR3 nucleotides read TGTGCCAGCAGTCCTCCGGGCAGGCAAGAGACCCAGTACTTC.

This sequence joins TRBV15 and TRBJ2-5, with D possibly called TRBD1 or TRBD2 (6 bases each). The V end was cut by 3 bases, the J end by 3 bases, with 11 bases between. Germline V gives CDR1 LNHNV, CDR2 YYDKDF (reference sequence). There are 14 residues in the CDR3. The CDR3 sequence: CATSSEGEEETQYF. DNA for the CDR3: TGTGCCACCAGCAGCGAGGGGGAGGAAGAGACCCAGTACTTC.